One sample yielded the 23 T cell receptor beta chains listed below, sequenced in a study of shared clonotypes between healthy human individuals. Some clones are missing from TCRdb's copy, which holds only in-frame ones; the method was immunoSEQ multiplex PCR. Here the sample spans 2 million to 3 million clones, around nine tenths being singletons. The source material was naive CD4+ T cells sorted from blood. Sample subset: CD45RA+ positively selected. The receptors were sampled from a man between 18 and 29 years old in good health.

This clone is a singleton in its sample. The genes are TRBV5-4 and TRBJ1-4; 7 positions match TRBD1. The length of the CDR3 is 15 residues. Germline assignment: CDR1 SGHNT and CDR2 YYREEE (reference sequence). J lost 3 bases, V lost 4 bases, and 6 bases had no gene match. The CDR3 sequence is CASSRRGQSNEKLFF. As DNA, the CDR3 is TGTGCCAGCAGCCGGAGGGGACAGTCTAATGAAAAACTGTTTTTT.

The chain combines TRBV18 with TRBJ2-3; D gene ambiguous. In germline, CDR1 is KGHSH, CDR2 LQKENI. V was clipped by 2 bases and J by 4 bases, with 10 bases between them. The CDR3 contains 14 residues. CDR3 DNA sequence: TGTGCCAGCTCACCAACGGACGTCCCAGATACGCAGTATTTT. Translated, it gives CASSPTDVPDTQYF.

This clone was seen a single time. This CDR3 is also generated by other DNA sequences in the sample. The chain combines TRBV27 with TRBJ2-7, with D perhaps matching TRBD1 (6 bases). The CDR3 has 15 residues. Germline CDR1 and CDR2: MNHEY and SMNVEV (reference sequence). V lost 0 bases and J 3 bases, leaving 12 bases between the germline ends. This chain's CDR3 is CASSLSLGGFYEQYF. The CDR3 region has the DNA TGTGCCAGCAGTTTATCGTTAGGGGGATTCTACGAGCAGTACTTC.

The chain is built from TRBV5-1 and TRBJ1-6; no definite D call. The CDR3 spans 16 residues. Germline V CDR1 and CDR2: SGHRS, YFSETQ. V lost 2 bases and J lost 0, with 9 bases in between. Here the CDR3 reads CASSLLVSSYNSPLHF. The CDR3 coding sequence is TGCGCCAGCAGCTTATTGGTGAGCTCCTATAATTCACCCCTCCACTTT.

V is TRBV5-4 and J is TRBJ1-3, with D maybe TRBD1 (6 bases). CDR3 length equals 16 residues. Between the trimmed V and J ends, which lost 3 bases and 5 bases, there was a span of 18 bases. Germline lookup yields CDR1 SGHNT and CDR2 YYREEE (reference sequence). The CDR3 reads CASSSGGQGHRNTIYF. The CDR3 nucleotides read TGTGCCAGCAGCTCGGGAGGGCAGGGGCATCGAAACACCATATATTTT. Supplemented by reference TRBV5-4 and TRBJ1-3, the full variable domain reads ETGVTQSPTHLIKTRGQQVTLRCSSQSGHNTVSWYQQALGQGPQFIFQYYREEENGRGNFPPRFSGLQFPNYSSELNVNALELDDSALYLCASSSGGQGHRNTIYFGEGSWLTVV.

J is TRBJ2-6 and V is TRBV18; D not certain. This CDR3 is 17 amino acids long. Trimming shortened V by 2 bases and J by 0 bases, and 11 bases separated the two germline ends. Looked up from germline, CDR1 is KGHSH and CDR2 is LQKENI. CDR3 bases: TGTGCCAGCTCACCATTCGGATCCAGCTCTGGGGCCAACGTCCTGACTTTC. It encodes CASSPFGSSSGANVLTF.

The CDR3 sequence: CASNGGYGPQHF. In DNA, the CDR3 is TGTGCCAGTAATGGAGGGTACGGGCCCCAGCATTTT. The V and J genes are TRBV19 and TRBJ1-5, with D unclear. V was shortened by 7 bases and J by 9 bases, with 13 bases between the two germline ends. The CDR3 sequence is 12 residues long. Germline CDR1 LNHDA, CDR2 SQIVND (reference sequence).

This chain connects TRBV6-5 to TRBJ2-7; a possible D gene is TRBD1 (7 bases). V was shortened by 2 bases and J by 2 bases, with 16 bases between the two germline ends. This CDR3 spans 16 amino acids. Germline assignment: CDR1 MNHEY and CDR2 SVGAGI. CDR3 region: CASSYIGGGSPYEQYF. The CDR3 nucleotides read TGTGCCAGCAGTTACATCGGAGGGGGCTCACCCTACGAGCAGTACTTC.

The chain links TRBV7-2 to TRBJ2-1, with D unclear. Trimming took 6 bases from V and 4 from J, leaving 7 bases between them. The CDR3 sequence is 12 residues long. CDR1 and CDR2 (germline): SGHTA, FQGNSA. The CDR3 DNA sequence: TGTGCCAGCAGTCGAAAATACAATGAGCAGTTCTTC. Its translation is CASSRKYNEQFF.

This sequence joins TRBV21-1 and TRBJ2-5; the table's D call of TRBD2 was not tested on the DNA. TRBV21-1 counts as a pseudogene. This CDR3 is 18 amino acids long. DNA for the CDR3: TGTGCCAGCAGCAAAGATGGACTAGCGGGGGGGCAGCAAGAGACCCAGTACTTC. This sequence encodes CASSKDGLAGGQQETQYF.

J is TRBJ2-2 and V is TRBV2; tentatively, D is TRBD1 (6 bases). Per germline, CDR1 SNHLY and CDR2 FYNNEI. The CDR3 has 15 amino acids. The V end lost 5 bases, the J end lost 1 base, and 11 bases lay between the germline ends. CDR3 in DNA: TGTGCCAGCAGTCAGGGGACCAAGAACACCGGGGAGCTGTTTTTT. This gives the protein CASSQGTKNTGELFF.

This clone was found once. The chain uses TRBV27 and TRBJ2-5; 7 bases fit TRBD2. The closer fit of TRBJ2-7 to the DNA end suggests the J call may be wrong. This CDR3 has 16 residues. Germline V lookup: CDR1 MNHEY, CDR2 SMNVEV (reference sequence). The CDR3 DNA reads TGTGCCAGCAGTTTGTCGGGCACGGGACTAACCTACGAGCAGTACTTC. This encodes CASSLSGTGLTYEQYF.

The V and J genes are TRBV14 and TRBJ2-3; possible D gene TRBD2, 5 bases. CDR3 length equals 17 residues. The V end lost 2 bases, the J end lost 2 bases, and 17 bases lay between the germline ends. Germline CDR1 and CDR2: SGHDN and FVKESK. The CDR3 DNA is TGTGCCAGCAGCCAATCCCGGAGCGGAGGTACCACAGATACGCAGTATTTT. Translated: CASSQSRSGGTTDTQYF.

The chain uses TRBV19 and TRBJ1-4; D is unresolved. The V and J ends lost 3 bases and 0 bases respectively, with 5 bases between them. Germline V CDR1 and CDR2: LNHDA, SQIVND (reference sequence). The CDR3 has 14 residues. The CDR3 sequence is CASSILATNEKLFF. DNA of the CDR3: TGTGCCAGTAGTATCCTCGCAACTAATGAAAAACTGTTTTTT. Filled out from reference TRBV19 and TRBJ1-4, the complete variable domain reads DGGITQSPKYLFRKEGQNVTLSCEQNLNHDAMYWYRQDPGQGLRLIYYSQIVNDFQKGDIAEGYSVSREKKESFPLTVTSAQKNPTAFYLCASSILATNEKLFFGSGTQLSVL.

The rearrangement links TRBV16 to TRBJ1-1; D is perhaps TRBD1 (5 bases). Germline V gene data show CDR1 as KGHSY and CDR2 as FQNENV. The CDR3 contains 14 residues. The V gene lost 2 bases and the J gene lost 5 bases, with 12 bases spanning the gap. Here the CDR3 reads CASSQQGFSTEAFF. CDR3 coding DNA: TGTGCCAGCAGCCAACAGGGCTTTAGTACTGAAGCTTTCTTT.

This clone came up once. The J gene is TRBJ1-1, the V gene TRBV18; D not resolved. Trimming left V 6 bases short and J 0 bases short, with 14 bases between. The CDR3 covers 15 residues. Germline V gene lookup returns CDR1 KGHSH and CDR2 LQKENI. CDR3 residues: CASSTGRQMNTEAFF. The CDR3 DNA is TGTGCCAGCTCGACTGGGAGGCAGATGAACACTGAAGCTTTCTTT.

The V and J genes are TRBV6-5 and TRBJ2-1, with 11 bases that match TRBD2. The CDR3 consists of 15 residues. The junction had 5 bases not matched to a gene; V was cut back by 4 bases and J by 6 bases. Germline-derived CDR1 and CDR2 are MNHEY and SVGAGI. CDR3 sequence (DNA): TGTGCCAGCAGTTGGCGGACTAGCGGGCCCAATGAGCAGTTCTTC. Its translation is CASSWRTSGPNEQFF.

The rearrangement joins TRBV27 to TRBJ1-6; D is unresolved. V shed 1 base and J shed 4 bases, with 11 bases lying between them. The germline V gene encodes CDR1 MNHEY and CDR2 SMNVEV (reference sequence). This CDR3 has 16 residues. The CDR3 here is CASSLWVKWYNSPLHF. DNA for the CDR3: TGTGCCAGCAGTTTATGGGTCAAATGGTATAATTCACCCCTCCACTTT.

This clone was recorded a few times. Other DNA sequences of this sample code for an identical CDR3. The chain links TRBV10-2 to TRBJ2-3; D remains ambiguous. Germline-derived CDR1 and CDR2 are WSHSY and SAAADI. V lost 2 bases and J lost 5, with 2 bases in between. CDR3 length equals 11 residues. CDR3 sequence: CASSEVDTQYF. The CDR3, as DNA: TGCGCCAGCAGTGAGGTAGATACGCAGTATTTT.

The chain uses TRBV6-5 and TRBJ2-6; a weak D match, TRBD2 (6 bases). The CDR3 sequence is 12 residues long. V lost 11 bases and J lost 4, with 9 bases in between. The germline V gene has CDR1 MNHEY and CDR2 SVGAGI. The CDR3 region is CAAGGGANVLTF. The CDR3 bases are TGTGCCGCTGGAGGGGGGGCCAACGTCCTGACTTTC.

The V and J genes are TRBV6-6 and TRBJ2-3; 12 positions match TRBD2. V lost 10 bases to trimming and J lost 5 bases; unmatched junction nucleotides: 10. CDR1 and CDR2 from the germline V gene are MNHNY and SVGAGI (reference sequence). The CDR3 has 15 amino acids. The CDR3 coding sequence is TGTGCCACCTCCCAAGGACTAGCGGGGAAAGATACGCAGTATTTT. It yields the protein CATSQGLAGKDTQYF.

The CDR3 DNA reads TGTGCCATCAGTGGGGGACAGGACGGAACTAATGAAAAACTGTTTTTT. Translated: CAISGGQDGTNEKLFF. The chain recombines TRBV10-3 with TRBJ1-4; the match to TRBD1 covers 8 bases. V dropped 4 bases and J dropped 1; count of bases not matched to a gene: 5. The CDR3 is 16 residues long. The germline gives CDR1 ENHRY, CDR2 SYGVKD.

The CDR3 nucleotides read TGTGCCAGCAGTTTGCTACGACATTATCTAGCGGGAGACCTTAGGCCTCCCGATACGCAGTATTTT. It specifies CASSLLRHYLAGDLRPPDTQYF. The J gene is TRBJ2-3, the V gene TRBV27; 10 bases fit TRBD2. After removal of 3 bases from V and 6 bases from J, the junction contained 27 bases not matched to a gene. The CDR3 runs 22 residues. Germline CDR1 MNHEY, CDR2 SMNVEV (reference sequence).